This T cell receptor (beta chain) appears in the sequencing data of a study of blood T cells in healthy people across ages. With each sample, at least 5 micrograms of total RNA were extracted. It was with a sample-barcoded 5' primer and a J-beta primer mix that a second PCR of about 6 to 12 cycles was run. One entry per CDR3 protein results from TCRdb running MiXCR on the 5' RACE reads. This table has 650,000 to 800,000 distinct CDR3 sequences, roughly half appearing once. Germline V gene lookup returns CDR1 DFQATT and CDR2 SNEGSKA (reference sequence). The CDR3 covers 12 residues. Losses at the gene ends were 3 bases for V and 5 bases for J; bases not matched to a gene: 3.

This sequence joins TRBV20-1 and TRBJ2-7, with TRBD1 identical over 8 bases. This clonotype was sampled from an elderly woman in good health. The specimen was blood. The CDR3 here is CSARDRAHEQYF. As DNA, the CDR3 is TGCAGTGCTAGGGACAGGGCTCACGAGCAGTACTTC.